Below are 29 T cell receptor beta chains sequenced from a single sample in a study of cytomegalovirus exposure and HLA in healthy donors. Primers for the PCR totalled 60 Vbeta and 13 Jbeta. Sequencing was performed with immunoSEQ multiplex PCR; in TCRdb, only in-frame clones are kept and a portion is missing. Of roughly 140,000 clones listed, around 83% were seen once; the top ten hold more than 2%. The material sequenced was PBMCs. The origin of the receptors is a woman younger than 35 in good health and CMV-seronegative.

The genes are TRBV29-1 and TRBJ2-3, with 7 nucleotides matching TRBD2. Germline V gene data show CDR1 as SQVTM and CDR2 as ANQGSEA. The CDR3 length is 13 residues. V lost 4 bases to trimming and J lost 3 bases; unmatched junction nucleotides: 4. CDR3 DNA sequence: TGCAGCGTTGTGCCGGGAGGAACAGATACGCAGTATTTT. Its protein is CSVVPGGTDTQYF.

Concerning this clone itself: Within the sample, other DNA sequences also encode this same CDR3. The chain has TRBV9 and TRBJ2-7; D not certain. Germline values: CDR1 SGDLS, CDR2 YYNGEE. The CDR3 sequence is 13 residues long. V lost 2 bases and J lost 4, with 10 bases in between. The CDR3 DNA sequence: TGTGCCAGCAGCGTGTACCCGGGTTACGAGCAGTACTTC. Translated, it gives CASSVYPGYEQYF.

The J gene is TRBJ1-6, the V gene TRBV15, with D perhaps TRBD1 (5 bases). Germline CDR1 and CDR2: LNHNV and YYDKDF (reference sequence). With 1 base removed from V and 7 bases from J, the gap between germline ends came to 23 bases. This CDR3 contains 19 residues. CDR3 region: CATSRGGGGGGPMNSPLHF. CDR3 DNA: TGTGCCACCAGCAGAGGTGGGGGGGGTGGAGGCCCGATGAATTCACCCCTCCACTTT.

The genes are TRBV10-3 and TRBJ2-5; 7 nucleotides align to TRBD1. Germline lookup yields CDR1 ENHRY and CDR2 SYGVKD. With 4 bases clipped from V and 1 base from J, the junction kept 6 bases outside the gene matches. The CDR3 has 15 residues. The CDR3 coding sequence is TGTGCCATCAGTGGAGCACAGGGGCCCCAAGAGACCCAGTACTTC. Protein product: CAISGAQGPQETQYF.

J is TRBJ1-2 and V is TRBV28; D unclear. The V end lost 5 bases, the J end lost 6 bases, and 10 bases lay between the germline ends. This CDR3 contains 12 residues. The germline CDR1 and CDR2 sequences are MDHEN and SYDVKM. CDR3 loop: CASSPLTDGYTF. CDR3 coding DNA: TGTGCCAGCAGTCCCCTGACTGATGGCTACACCTTC.

The chain recombines TRBV2 with TRBJ2-5; D is possibly TRBD1 (5 bases). Looked up from germline, CDR1 is SNHLY and CDR2 is FYNNEI. The CDR3 runs to 16 residues. With 0 bases removed from V and 4 bases from J, the gap between germline ends came to 15 bases. CDR3 sequence reads: CASSEALRTGAETQYF. CDR3 DNA sequence: TGTGCCAGCAGTGAAGCGCTTCGAACAGGAGCAGAGACCCAGTACTTC.

This chain joins TRBV2 and TRBJ1-4; possibly TRBD1 for D (5 bases). Germline CDR1 and CDR2: SNHLY and FYNNEI. CDR3 length equals 15 residues. The V end was cut by 4 bases, the J end by 4 bases, with 13 bases between. The CDR3 bases are TGTGCCAGCAGTGTTACGGGACTCAGTAATGAAAAACTGTTTTTT. Translating it yields CASSVTGLSNEKLFF.

The rearrangement uses TRBV2 and TRBJ2-7; TRBD1 matches 9 bases. CDR1 and CDR2 from the germline V gene are SNHLY and FYNNEI. Trimming took 7 bases from V and 3 from J; bases not matched to a gene: 7. The CDR3 consists of 14 residues. The CDR3 reads CASKSGTGNYEQYF. For the CDR3, the DNA is TGTGCCAGCAAATCCGGGACAGGGAACTACGAGCAGTACTTC.

The chain recombines TRBV15 with TRBJ1-2, with 8 positions matching TRBD1. The germline CDR1 and CDR2 sequences are LNHNV and YYDKDF (reference sequence). J lost 4 bases, V lost 2 bases, and 6 bases had no gene match. The CDR3 is made up of 15 amino acids. The CDR3 region has the DNA TGTGCCACCAGCAGAACCGACAGGGGAGGCTATGGCTACACCTTC. The encoded protein is CATSRTDRGGYGYTF.

The chain uses TRBV4-3 and TRBJ2-3; D is ambiguous. V was shortened by 4 bases and J by 1 base, with 15 bases between the two germline ends. CDR3 size: 16 residues. Germline-derived CDR1 and CDR2 are LGHNA and YSLEER. The CDR3 nucleotides are TGCGCCAGCAGCCTTGACCTCGGCGGAGGCACAGATACGCAGTATTTT. This translates into CASSLDLGGGTDTQYF.

The V gene is TRBV10-3, the J gene TRBJ1-2; D is ambiguous. The CDR3 has 12 residues. Trimming removed 10 bases from V and 4 bases from J, with 13 bases in between. Germline V gene data show CDR1 as ENHRY and CDR2 as SYGVKD. CDR3 in DNA: TGTGCCAGCCAAAGAGAGATCTATGGCTACACCTTC. Protein product: CASQREIYGYTF.

The chain has TRBV28 and TRBJ2-7, with D perhaps matching TRBD1 (7 bases). CDR1 is MDHEN, CDR2 SYDVKM, per germline. V gave up 6 bases and J gave up 1 base, with 13 bases separating them. The CDR3 length is 14 residues. The CDR3 DNA follows: TGTGCCAGCAGGAGGACAGGAGGGTCCTACGAGCAGTACTTC. Translation gives CASRRTGGSYEQYF. Complete variable domain (other parts from reference TRBV28 and TRBJ2-7): DVKVTQSSRYLVKRTGEKVFLECVQDMDHENMFWYRQDPGLGLRLIYFSYDVKMKEKGDIPEGYSVSREKKERFSLILESASTNQTSMYLCASRRTGGSYEQYFGPGTRLTVT.

This chain joins TRBV29-1 and TRBJ2-4, with D hard to call. Trimming shortened V by 5 bases and J by 0 bases, and 17 bases separated the two germline ends. Germline V gives CDR1 SQVTM, CDR2 ANQGSEA. The CDR3 extends over 16 amino acids. This CDR3 reads CSVNRRPELAKNIQYF. In nucleotides, the CDR3 is TGCAGCGTTAATCGGCGGCCGGAGTTAGCCAAAAACATTCAGTACTTC.

This clone came up once. The chain recombines TRBV9 with TRBJ1-1, with a weak D call TRBD1 (5 bases). The CDR3 runs to 15 residues. Trimming removed 0 bases at V and 1 base at J, with 10 bases between. Germline V lookup: CDR1 SGDLS, CDR2 YYNGEE. The CDR3 loop is CASSVEAGQNTEAFF. The CDR3 DNA sequence: TGTGCCAGCAGCGTAGAGGCAGGACAGAACACTGAAGCTTTCTTT. The whole variable domain, filled in from reference TRBV9 and TRBJ1-1, reads DSGVTQTPKHLITATGQRVTLRCSPRSGDLSVYWYQQSLDQGLQFLIQYYNGEERAKGNILERFSAQQFPDLHSELNLSSLELGDSALYFCASSVEAGQNTEAFFGQGTRLTVV.

The V call is TRBV11-2, the J call TRBJ1-2, with D possibly matching TRBD1 (5 bases). Germline V gene data show CDR1 as SGHAT and CDR2 as FQNNGV. The germline V and J ends were trimmed by 5 bases and 4 bases, with 11 bases remaining between them. The CDR3 sequence is 13 residues long. The CDR3 loop is CASSPEGIYGYTF. The CDR3 DNA is TGTGCCAGCAGCCCGGAGGGGATCTATGGCTACACCTTC. Together with reference TRBV11-2 and TRBJ1-2, the CDR3 gives the full variable domain: EAGVAQSPRYKIIEKRQSVAFWCNPISGHATLYWYQQILGQGPKLLIQFQNNGVVDDSQLPKDRFSAERLKGVDSTLKIQPAKLEDSAVYLCASSPEGIYGYTFGSGTRLTVV.

Of note for this clone: The junction differs from germline at one of its ends, possibly a read error. CDR3 bases: TGTGCCAGCAGTGACAGGGGGCTTGGCTACGCCTTC. Its translation is CASSDRGLGYAF. The chain has TRBV28 and TRBJ1-2; 10 nucleotides agree with TRBD1. There are 12 residues in the CDR3. The germline V gene encodes CDR1 MDHEN and CDR2 SYDVKM.

V usage is TRBV13 and J usage is TRBJ2-2; the D is unclear. V was cut by 3 bases and J by 2 bases, with 7 bases left in between. This CDR3 comprises 14 residues. Germline V lookup: CDR1 PRHDT, CDR2 FYEKMQ (reference sequence). The CDR3 loop reads CASSFRSNTGELFF. CDR3 bases: TGTGCCAGCAGCTTCCGGAGTAACACCGGGGAGCTGTTTTTT.

The V and J genes are TRBV10-3 and TRBJ2-5, with a possible D match to TRBD2 (5 bases). Per germline, CDR1 ENHRY and CDR2 SYGVKD. V was cut by 7 bases and J by 5 bases, with 14 bases left in between. The CDR3 consists of 13 residues. The CDR3 region has the DNA TGTGCCATCAAAGGCTCCGGAGGCGAGACCCAGTACTTC. It codes for CAIKGSGGETQYF.

The chain carries TRBV5-1 and TRBJ1-6; D is unclear. The germline V gene encodes CDR1 SGHRS and CDR2 YFSETQ. Trimming removed 1 base from V and 3 bases from J, with 8 bases in between. There are 15 residues in the CDR3. CDR3 nucleotide sequence: TGCGCCAGCAGCTTGAGTCAGGTCTATAATTCACCCCTCCACTTT. Protein: CASSLSQVYNSPLHF. Complete variable domain (other parts from reference TRBV5-1 and TRBJ1-6): KAGVTQTPRYLIKTRGQQVTLSCSPISGHRSVSWYQQTPGQGLQFLFEYFSETQRNKGNFPGRFSGRQFSNSRSEMNVSTLELGDSALYLCASSLSQVYNSPLHFGNGTRLTVT.

This clone was counted a few times. The V gene is TRBV18, the J gene TRBJ2-7, with D possibly matching TRBD1 (6 bases). V lost 8 bases and J lost 0, with 11 bases in between. Germline V gene sequence: CDR1 KGHSH, CDR2 LQKENI. The CDR3 is made up of 13 amino acids. CDR3 bases: TGTGCCAGCCTCGGACAGAACTCCTACGAGCAGTACTTC. Its translation is CASLGQNSYEQYF.

V usage is TRBV15 and J usage is TRBJ2-3; no clear D gene. The CDR3 runs to 14 residues. CDR1 is LNHNV and CDR2 is YYDKDF in the germline V gene (reference sequence). The V end was cut by 0 bases, the J end by 6 bases, with 10 bases between. The CDR3 DNA reads as TGTGCCACCAGCAGAGATTCTGCGGCGGATACGCAGTATTTT. Translation gives CATSRDSAADTQYF.

J is TRBJ2-2 and V is TRBV11-2; D is unresolved. Germline CDR1 reads SGHAT; CDR2 reads FQNNGV. V was clipped by 2 bases and J by 6 bases, with 13 bases between them. The CDR3 is 15 residues long. CDR3 region: CASSLFSILAGELFF. CDR3 bases: TGTGCCAGCAGCTTATTTAGCATCCTCGCCGGGGAGCTGTTTTTT.

The genes are TRBV11-2 and TRBJ1-5; no definite D call. V gave up 4 bases and J gave up 2 bases, with 12 bases separating them. This CDR3 is built from 15 residues. Germline values: CDR1 SGHAT, CDR2 FQNNGV. CDR3 amino acids: CASSSSDGGNQPQHF. Here the CDR3 DNA reads TGTGCCAGCAGCTCCTCCGACGGGGGCAATCAGCCCCAGCATTTT.

The chain combines TRBV7-2 with TRBJ1-2; possible D gene TRBD1, 5 bases. Deletions cut 5 bases from V and 7 bases from J, with 14 bases between. Germline V gives CDR1 SGHTA, CDR2 FQGNSA. CDR3 size: 13 residues. CDR3 sequence reads: CASSRTNSGGYTF. As DNA, the CDR3 is TGTGCCAGCAGCCGGACAAATTCAGGTGGCTACACCTTC. Filled out from reference TRBV7-2 and TRBJ1-2, the complete variable domain reads GAGVSQSPSNKVTEKGKDVELRCDPISGHTALYWYRQSLGQGLEFLIYFQGNSAPDKSGLPSDRFSAERTGGSVSTLTIQRTQQEDSAVYLCASSRTNSGGYTFGSGTRLTVV.

The chain uses TRBV7-3 and TRBJ1-3; D ambiguous. The CDR3 spans 15 residues. Germline V lookup: CDR1 SGHTA, CDR2 FQGTGA. V lost 2 bases and J lost 1, with 9 bases in between. CDR3 coding DNA: TGTGCCAGCAGCTTAGATCCTCGGTCTGGAAACACCATATATTTT. Amino acids: CASSLDPRSGNTIYF.

The table lists this clone with a few counts. The chain joins TRBV7-2 to TRBJ2-3; TRBD2 agrees at 16 bases. The CDR3 consists of 16 residues. Germline V CDR1 and CDR2: SGHTA, FQGNSA. The V segment lost 5 bases and the J segment 7 bases; nucleotides outside the gene matches: 6. CDR3 amino acids: CASSTGLAGGQNTQYF. The CDR3 DNA reads as TGTGCCAGCAGCACGGGACTAGCGGGGGGGCAAAATACGCAGTATTTT.

The chain joins TRBV4-1 to TRBJ2-6; the D gene is possibly TRBD2 (5 bases). The CDR3 sequence is 18 residues long. The germline V and J ends were trimmed by 3 bases and 0 bases, with 15 bases remaining between them. Germline-derived CDR1 and CDR2 are MGHRA and YSYEKL. CDR3 nucleotides: TGCGCCAGCAGCCAGTTCGGACTCATAAGCTCTGGGGCCAACGTCCTGACTTTC. This translates into CASSQFGLISSGANVLTF.

This sequence joins TRBV7-3 and TRBJ2-1; 10 nucleotides line up with TRBD1. The length of the CDR3 is 16 residues. V gave up 2 bases and J gave up 4 bases; unmatched junction bases: 5. The germline gives CDR1 SGHTA, CDR2 FQGTGA. The CDR3 loop is CASSLVLGQGYNEQFF. The CDR3 DNA sequence: TGTGCCAGCAGCTTAGTATTGGGACAGGGGTACAATGAGCAGTTCTTC.

The V gene is TRBV5-1, the J gene TRBJ2-5; 7 nucleotides match TRBD2. V gave up 4 bases and J gave up 5 bases; unmatched junction bases: 11. This CDR3 comprises 15 residues. The germline V gene encodes CDR1 SGHRS and CDR2 YFSETQ. CDR3 sequence: CASSPGGGPPETQYF. The CDR3 DNA is TGCGCCAGCAGCCCCGGCGGGGGACCCCCCGAGACCCAGTACTTC.